A single sample gave rise to the 14 T cell receptor beta chains below, sequenced in a study of shared clonotypes between healthy human individuals. TCRdb keeps only in-frame clones here, not all; method: immunoSEQ multiplex PCR. This table has about 1.5 million clones, 98% appearing once. Sequenced material: naive CD4+ T cells sorted from blood. Indicated subset: CD45RA+ positively selected. These receptors came from a man aged 25 to 45 in good health.

In the case of this clone: Additional DNA sequences in this sample encode the identical CDR3. The V call is TRBV5-1, the J call TRBJ2-3; D remains unclear. The CDR3 is made up of 13 amino acids. Trimming took off 5 bases at V and 1 base at J, with 8 bases between the two ends. CDR1 and CDR2 (germline): SGHRS, YFSETQ. CDR3 loop: CASSSQGTDTQYF. The CDR3 DNA follows: TGCGCCAGCAGTTCCCAGGGCACAGATACGCAGTATTTT.

The chain has TRBV7-2 and TRBJ2-7; 9 bases fit TRBD2. CDR3 size: 17 residues. Trimming at V came to 4 bases and at J to 4 bases, leaving 14 bases not matched to a gene. The germline gives CDR1 SGHTA, CDR2 FQGNSA. The CDR3, as DNA: TGTGCCAGCAGCTCGAAAACCCCCCTTAGCGGGGGATACGAGCAGTACTTC. Translation: CASSSKTPLSGGYEQYF.

The sample holds one count of this clone. The chain combines TRBV10-3 with TRBJ1-2, with TRBD1 as a possible D gene (5 bases). The CDR3 consists of 15 residues. V was clipped by 4 bases and J by 2 bases, with 14 bases between them. From germline, CDR1 is ENHRY and CDR2 SYGVKD. The CDR3: CAISVGTPANYGYTF. Written as DNA, the CDR3 is TGTGCCATCAGTGTGGGGACCCCAGCAAACTATGGCTACACCTTC.

CDR3 in amino acids: CASSARTKTGELFF. The CDR3 coding sequence is TGTGCCAGCAGCGCCCGGACTAAAACCGGGGAGCTGTTTTTT. J is TRBJ2-2 and V is TRBV7-2; TRBD2 might be the D (6 bases). The CDR3 length is 14 residues. V was cut by 5 bases and J by 5 bases, with 12 bases left in between. Germline CDR1 is SGHTA and CDR2 is FQGNSA.

V and J are TRBV29-1 and TRBJ2-4, with D possibly being TRBD1 or TRBD2 (5 bases each). This CDR3 spans 14 amino acids. Trimming removed 1 base at V and 6 bases at J, with 13 bases between. Germline V gene data show CDR1 as SQVTM and CDR2 as ANQGSEA. Here the CDR3 reads CSVEAPGHANIQYF. The CDR3 bases are TGCAGCGTTGAAGCCCCGGGGCATGCAAACATTCAGTACTTC.

The V call is TRBV20-1, the J call TRBJ1-2; D unclear. The CDR3 has 10 amino acids. The ends were cut back, 3 bases at V and 6 bases at J, with 5 bases in the middle. Germline V gives CDR1 DFQATT, CDR2 SNEGSKA (reference sequence). CDR3 amino acids: CSARLDGYTF. The CDR3 region has the DNA TGCAGTGCTAGGTTGGATGGCTACACCTTC.

This clone came up once. The chain combines TRBV27 with TRBJ2-5; the match to TRBD1 covers 8 bases. Germline trimming cut 3 bases from V and 5 bases from J; bases unmatched to any gene: 8. Germline CDR1 is MNHEY and CDR2 is SMNVEV (reference sequence). The CDR3 loop spans 15 amino acids. CDR3 nucleotides: TGTGCCAGCAGTTTCGGGCAGGGGGCGCGGGAGACCCAGTACTTC. Translated, it gives CASSFGQGARETQYF.

V gene TRBV5-1 combines with J gene TRBJ2-5, with 8 bases fitting TRBD2. This CDR3 region has 15 residues. V lost 3 bases to trimming and J lost 7 bases; unmatched junction nucleotides: 11. Germline V CDR1 and CDR2: SGHRS, YFSETQ. CDR3 amino acids: CASSSILAGEGTQYF. DNA for the CDR3: TGCGCCAGCAGCTCTATTCTAGCGGGCGAAGGGACCCAGTACTTC. Full variable domain (rest looked up from reference TRBV5-1 and TRBJ2-5): KAGVTQTPRYLIKTRGQQVTLSCSPISGHRSVSWYQQTPGQGLQFLFEYFSETQRNKGNFPGRFSGRQFSNSRSEMNVSTLELGDSALYLCASSSILAGEGTQYFGPGTRLLVL.

The genes are TRBV5-1 and TRBJ2-5, with 13 bases identical to TRBD2. Germline V gives CDR1 SGHRS, CDR2 YFSETQ. With 4 bases clipped from V and 1 base from J, the junction kept 4 bases outside the gene matches. The CDR3 runs 16 residues. CDR3 sequence: CASSTGLAGFQETQYF. DNA of the CDR3: TGCGCCAGCAGCACGGGACTAGCGGGATTCCAAGAGACCCAGTACTTC.

The chain carries TRBV27 and TRBJ2-7; perhaps D is TRBD1 or TRBD2 (5 bases each). Germline-derived CDR1 and CDR2 are MNHEY and SMNVEV (reference sequence). With 4 bases removed from V and 2 bases from J, the gap between germline ends came to 18 bases. The CDR3 runs to 16 residues. In DNA, the CDR3 is TGTGCCAGCAGTTCCCGGGACGGAGCATATCCCTACGAGCAGTACTTC. Translated: CASSSRDGAYPYEQYF.

A note on this clone: Other nucleotide sequences from this sample produce the same CDR3. In DNA form, the CDR3 reads TGTGCCAGCAGCCTCTACAATGAGCAGTTCTTC. It is translated as CASSLYNEQFF. V and J are TRBV5-6 and TRBJ2-1, with D unresolved. Germline V lookup: CDR1 SGHDT, CDR2 YYEEEE. Between the trimmed V and J ends, which lost 4 bases and 3 bases, there was a span of 2 bases. The CDR3 consists of 11 residues.

This clone occurred once. Other nucleotide sequences from this sample produce the same CDR3. The chain combines TRBV7-8 with TRBJ2-7; 9 bases match TRBD2. CDR1 SGHVS and CDR2 FQNEAQ come from the germline V gene. After removal of 5 bases from V and 4 bases from J, the junction contained 6 bases not matched to a gene. There are 14 residues in the CDR3. As DNA, the CDR3 is TGTGCCAGCAGCCTGGGACTAGCAGGGTACGAGCAGTACTTC. This codes for CASSLGLAGYEQYF.

CDR3 amino acids: CASSHSYDSYEQYF. Here the CDR3 DNA reads TGCGCCAGCAGCCATAGTTACGACAGCTACGAGCAGTACTTC. V gene TRBV4-3 combines with J gene TRBJ2-7; perhaps TRBD1 as D (5 bases). The V and J ends lost 3 bases and 3 bases respectively, with 12 bases between them. Germline CDR1 LGHNA, CDR2 YSLEER. The CDR3 consists of 14 residues.

The rearrangement joins TRBV5-6 to TRBJ2-7; D call uncertain. Germline V gives CDR1 SGHDT, CDR2 YYEEEE. This CDR3 is 15 amino acids long. Trimming took 0 bases from V and 1 from J, leaving 11 bases between them. The CDR3 region is CASSLVGWDSYEQYF. The CDR3 nucleotides are TGTGCCAGCAGCTTGGTAGGGTGGGATTCCTACGAGCAGTACTTC.